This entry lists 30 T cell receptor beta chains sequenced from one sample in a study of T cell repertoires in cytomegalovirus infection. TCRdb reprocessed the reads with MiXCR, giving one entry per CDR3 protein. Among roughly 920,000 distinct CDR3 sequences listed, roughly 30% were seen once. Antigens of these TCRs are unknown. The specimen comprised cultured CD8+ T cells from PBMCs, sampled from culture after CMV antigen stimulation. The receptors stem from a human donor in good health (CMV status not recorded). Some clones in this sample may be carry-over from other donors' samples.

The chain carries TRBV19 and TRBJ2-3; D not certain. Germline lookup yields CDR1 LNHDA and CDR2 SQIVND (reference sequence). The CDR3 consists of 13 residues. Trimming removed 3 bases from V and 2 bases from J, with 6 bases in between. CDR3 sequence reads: CASSIVDTDTQYF. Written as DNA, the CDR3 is TGTGCCAGTAGTATTGTGGACACAGATACGCAGTATTTT.

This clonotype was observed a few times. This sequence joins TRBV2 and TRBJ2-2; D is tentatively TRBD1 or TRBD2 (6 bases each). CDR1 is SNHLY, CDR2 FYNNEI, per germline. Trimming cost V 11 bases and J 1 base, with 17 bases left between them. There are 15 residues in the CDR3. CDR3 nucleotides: TGTGCCCTAGTGGTCGGGGGACAGAACACCGGGGAGCTGTTTTTT. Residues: CALVVGGQNTGELFF.

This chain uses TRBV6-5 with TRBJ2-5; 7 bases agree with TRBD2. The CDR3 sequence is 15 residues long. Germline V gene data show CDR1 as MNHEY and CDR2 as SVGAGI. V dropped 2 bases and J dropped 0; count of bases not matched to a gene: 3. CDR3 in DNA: TGTGCCAGCAGTTACGGGGGGGGGAACCAAGAGACCCAGTACTTC. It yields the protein CASSYGGGNQETQYF.

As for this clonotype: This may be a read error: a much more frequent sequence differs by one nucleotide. CDR3 DNA sequence: TGTGCCAGCAGCGGCCAGCCCGGAGGGCGCACCGGGGAGCTGTTTTTT. Its translation is CASSGQPGGRTGELFF. The chain carries TRBV7-4 and TRBJ2-2, with D maybe TRBD2 (6 bases). The CDR3 spans 16 residues. Germline V gene sequence: CDR1 SGHVT, CDR2 SQSDAQ. Trimming cost V 5 bases and J 4 bases, with 17 bases left between them.

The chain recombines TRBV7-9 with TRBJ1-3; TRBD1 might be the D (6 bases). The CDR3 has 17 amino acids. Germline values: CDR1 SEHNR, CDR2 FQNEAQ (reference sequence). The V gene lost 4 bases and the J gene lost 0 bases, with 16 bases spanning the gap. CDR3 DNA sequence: TGTGCCAGCAGCTCGCAAAAACAGGGTCGCTCTGGAAACACCATATATTTT. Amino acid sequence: CASSSQKQGRSGNTIYF.

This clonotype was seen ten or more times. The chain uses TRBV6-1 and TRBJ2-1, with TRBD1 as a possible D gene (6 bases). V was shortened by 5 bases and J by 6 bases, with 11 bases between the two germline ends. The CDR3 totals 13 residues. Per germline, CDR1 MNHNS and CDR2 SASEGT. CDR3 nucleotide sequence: TGTGCCAGCAGTTCGGGCAGGGGCAATGAGCAGTTCTTC. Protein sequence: CASSSGRGNEQFF.

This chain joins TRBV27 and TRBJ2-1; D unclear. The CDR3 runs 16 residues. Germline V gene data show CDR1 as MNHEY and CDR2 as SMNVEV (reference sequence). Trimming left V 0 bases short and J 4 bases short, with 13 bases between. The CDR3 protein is CASSLSGLSVYNEQFF. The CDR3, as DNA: TGTGCCAGCAGTTTATCTGGCTTATCCGTTTACAATGAGCAGTTCTTC.

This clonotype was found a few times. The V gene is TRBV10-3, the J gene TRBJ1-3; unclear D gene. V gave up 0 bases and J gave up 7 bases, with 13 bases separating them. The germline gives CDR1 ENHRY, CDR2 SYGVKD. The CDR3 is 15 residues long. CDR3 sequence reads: CAISESKTFGNTIYF. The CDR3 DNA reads TGTGCCATCAGTGAGTCGAAGACTTTTGGGAACACCATATATTTT.

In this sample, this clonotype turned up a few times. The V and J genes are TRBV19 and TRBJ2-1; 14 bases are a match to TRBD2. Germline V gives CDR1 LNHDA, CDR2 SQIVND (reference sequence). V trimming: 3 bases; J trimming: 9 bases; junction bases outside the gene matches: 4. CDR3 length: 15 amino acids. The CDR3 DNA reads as TGTGCCAGTAGTATCTTCGGGACTAGCGGGAGTGAGCAGTTCTTC. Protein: CASSIFGTSGSEQFF. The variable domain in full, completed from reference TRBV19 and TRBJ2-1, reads DGGITQSPKYLFRKEGQNVTLSCEQNLNHDAMYWYRQDPGQGLRLIYYSQIVNDFQKGDIAEGYSVSREKKESFPLTVTSAQKNPTAFYLCASSIFGTSGSEQFFGPGTRLTVL.

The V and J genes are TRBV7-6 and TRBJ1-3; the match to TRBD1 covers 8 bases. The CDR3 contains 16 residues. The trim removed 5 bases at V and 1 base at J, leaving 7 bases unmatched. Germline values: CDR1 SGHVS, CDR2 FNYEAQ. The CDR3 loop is CASSARQGKSGNTIYF. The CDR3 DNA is TGTGCCAGCAGCGCCCGACAGGGGAAATCTGGAAACACCATATATTTT.

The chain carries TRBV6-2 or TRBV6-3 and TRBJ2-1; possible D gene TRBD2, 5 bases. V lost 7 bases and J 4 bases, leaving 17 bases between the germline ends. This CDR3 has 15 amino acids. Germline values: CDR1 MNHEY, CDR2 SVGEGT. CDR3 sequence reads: CASNELMGRYNEQFF. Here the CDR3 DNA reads TGTGCCAGCAATGAGTTGATGGGGAGATACAATGAGCAGTTCTTC.

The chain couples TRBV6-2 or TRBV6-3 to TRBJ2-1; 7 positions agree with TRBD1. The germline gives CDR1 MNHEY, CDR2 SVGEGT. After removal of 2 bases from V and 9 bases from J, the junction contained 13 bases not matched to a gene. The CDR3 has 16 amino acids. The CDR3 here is CASSYPGQGVEREQFF. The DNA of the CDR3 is TGTGCCAGCAGTTACCCTGGGCAGGGGGTCGAGCGTGAGCAGTTCTTC.

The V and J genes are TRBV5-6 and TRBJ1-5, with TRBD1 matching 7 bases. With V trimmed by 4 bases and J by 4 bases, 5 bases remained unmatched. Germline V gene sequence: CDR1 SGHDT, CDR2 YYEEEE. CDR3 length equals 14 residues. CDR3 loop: CASSVGTDNQPQHF. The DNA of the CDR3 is TGTGCCAGCAGCGTGGGGACAGATAATCAGCCCCAGCATTTT. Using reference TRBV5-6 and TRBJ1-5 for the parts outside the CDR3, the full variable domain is DAGVTQSPTHLIKTRGQQVTLRCSPKSGHDTVSWYQQALGQGPQFIFQYYEEEERQRGNFPDRFSGHQFPNYSSELNVNALLLGDSALYLCASSVGTDNQPQHFGDGTRLSIL.

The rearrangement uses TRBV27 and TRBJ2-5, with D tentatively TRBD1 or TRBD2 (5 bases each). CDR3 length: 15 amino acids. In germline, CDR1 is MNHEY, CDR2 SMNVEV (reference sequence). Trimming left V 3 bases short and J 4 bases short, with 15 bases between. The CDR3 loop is CASSFAPGALETQYF. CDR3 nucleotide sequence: TGTGCCAGCAGTTTCGCCCCCGGGGCCCTAGAGACCCAGTACTTC.

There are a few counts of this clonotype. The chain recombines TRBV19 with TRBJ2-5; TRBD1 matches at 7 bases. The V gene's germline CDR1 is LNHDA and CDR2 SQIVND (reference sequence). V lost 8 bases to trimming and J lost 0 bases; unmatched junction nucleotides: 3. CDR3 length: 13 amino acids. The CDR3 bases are TGTGCCAGTGCCGACAGGGACCAAGAGACCCAGTACTTC. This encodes CASADRDQETQYF.

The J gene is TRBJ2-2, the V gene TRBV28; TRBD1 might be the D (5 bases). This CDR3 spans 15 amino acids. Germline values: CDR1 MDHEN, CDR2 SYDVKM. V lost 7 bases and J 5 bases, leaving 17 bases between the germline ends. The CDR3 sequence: CASTGLAGWTGELFF. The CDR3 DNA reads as TGTGCCAGCACGGGTCTGGCAGGGTGGACCGGGGAGCTGTTTTTT. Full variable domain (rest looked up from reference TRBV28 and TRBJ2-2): DVKVTQSSRYLVKRTGEKVFLECVQDMDHENMFWYRQDPGLGLRLIYFSYDVKMKEKGDIPEGYSVSREKKERFSLILESASTNQTSMYLCASTGLAGWTGELFFGEGSRLTVL.

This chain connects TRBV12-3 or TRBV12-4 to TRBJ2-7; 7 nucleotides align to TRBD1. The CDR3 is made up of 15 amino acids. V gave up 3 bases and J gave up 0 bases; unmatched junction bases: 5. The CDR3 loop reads CASSFGQGDSYEQYF. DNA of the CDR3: TGTGCCAGCAGTTTCGGGCAGGGGGACTCCTACGAGCAGTACTTC.

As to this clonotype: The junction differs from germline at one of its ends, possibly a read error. CDR3 sequence (DNA): TGTGCCAGTAAGTCCAACACTAAAGCTTTCTTT. This gives the protein CASKSNTKAFF. The chain links TRBV25-1 to TRBJ1-1; D not certain. Germline V CDR1 and CDR2: MGHDK, SYGVNS. This CDR3 is built from 11 residues.

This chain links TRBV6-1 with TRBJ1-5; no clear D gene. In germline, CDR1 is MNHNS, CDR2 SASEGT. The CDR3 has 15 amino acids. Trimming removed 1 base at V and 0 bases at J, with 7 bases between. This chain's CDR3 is CASSEVQHSNQPQHF. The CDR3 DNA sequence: TGTGCCAGCAGTGAAGTGCAGCATAGCAATCAGCCCCAGCATTTT.

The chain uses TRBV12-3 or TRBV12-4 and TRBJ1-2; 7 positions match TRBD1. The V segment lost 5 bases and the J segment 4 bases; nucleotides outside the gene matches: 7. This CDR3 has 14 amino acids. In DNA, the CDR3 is TGTGCCAGCAGTCAGGGGGTCGTAAGCTATGGCTACACCTTC. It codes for CASSQGVVSYGYTF.

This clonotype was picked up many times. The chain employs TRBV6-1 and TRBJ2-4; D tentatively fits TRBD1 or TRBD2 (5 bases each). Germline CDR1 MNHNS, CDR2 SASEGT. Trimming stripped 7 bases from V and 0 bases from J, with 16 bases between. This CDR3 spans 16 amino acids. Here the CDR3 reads CASTPWGSEAKNIQYF. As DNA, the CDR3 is TGTGCCAGCACACCGTGGGGGTCTGAAGCCAAAAACATTCAGTACTTC.

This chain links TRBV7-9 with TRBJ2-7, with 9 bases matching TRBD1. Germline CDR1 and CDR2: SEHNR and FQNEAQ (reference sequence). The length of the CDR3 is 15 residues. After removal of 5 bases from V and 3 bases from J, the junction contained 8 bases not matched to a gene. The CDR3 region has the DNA TGTGCCAGCAGCCGCGGACAGGGGTCGCACTACGAGCAGTACTTC. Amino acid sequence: CASSRGQGSHYEQYF.

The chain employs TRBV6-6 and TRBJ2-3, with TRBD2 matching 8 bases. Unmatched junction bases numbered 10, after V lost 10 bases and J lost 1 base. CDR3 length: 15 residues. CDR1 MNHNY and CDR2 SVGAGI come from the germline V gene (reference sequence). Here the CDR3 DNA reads TGTGCCAACAAAAACGGGGGGGCCCGCACAGATACGCAGTATTTT. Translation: CANKNGGARTDTQYF.

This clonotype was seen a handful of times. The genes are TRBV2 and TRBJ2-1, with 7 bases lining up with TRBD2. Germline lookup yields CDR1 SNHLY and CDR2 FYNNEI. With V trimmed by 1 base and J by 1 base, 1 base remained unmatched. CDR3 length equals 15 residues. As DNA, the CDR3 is TGTGCCAGCAGTGAAGTGGGGGGGTCCTACAATGAGCAGTTCTTC. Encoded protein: CASSEVGGSYNEQFF.

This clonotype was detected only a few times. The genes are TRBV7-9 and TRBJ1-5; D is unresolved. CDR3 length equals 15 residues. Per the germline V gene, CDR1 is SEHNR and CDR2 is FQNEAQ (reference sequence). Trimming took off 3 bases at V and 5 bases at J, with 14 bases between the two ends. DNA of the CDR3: TGTGCCAGCAGCTTCGGACGGGAGATGGATCAGCCCCAGCATTTT. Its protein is CASSFGREMDQPQHF.

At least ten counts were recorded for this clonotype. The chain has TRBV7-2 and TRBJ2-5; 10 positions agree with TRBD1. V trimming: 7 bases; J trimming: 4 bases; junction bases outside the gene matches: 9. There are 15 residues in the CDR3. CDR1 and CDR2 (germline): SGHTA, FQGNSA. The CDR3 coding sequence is TGTGCCAGCACCCAGGACAGGGGGACAAGAGAGACCCAGTACTTC. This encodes CASTQDRGTRETQYF.

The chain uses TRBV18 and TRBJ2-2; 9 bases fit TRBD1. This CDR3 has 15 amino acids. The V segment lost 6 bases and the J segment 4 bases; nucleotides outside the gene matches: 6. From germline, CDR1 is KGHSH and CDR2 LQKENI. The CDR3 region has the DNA TGTGCCAGCTCGCCGGGACAGGGTCTCACCGGGGAGCTGTTTTTT. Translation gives CASSPGQGLTGELFF.

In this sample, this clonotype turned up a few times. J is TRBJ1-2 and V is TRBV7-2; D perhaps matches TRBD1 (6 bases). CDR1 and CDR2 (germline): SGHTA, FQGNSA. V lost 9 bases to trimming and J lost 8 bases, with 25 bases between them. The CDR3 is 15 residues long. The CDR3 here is CASLLMRSQGKGYTF. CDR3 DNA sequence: TGTGCCAGTCTCCTTATGCGAAGTCAGGGGAAGGGCTACACCTTC.

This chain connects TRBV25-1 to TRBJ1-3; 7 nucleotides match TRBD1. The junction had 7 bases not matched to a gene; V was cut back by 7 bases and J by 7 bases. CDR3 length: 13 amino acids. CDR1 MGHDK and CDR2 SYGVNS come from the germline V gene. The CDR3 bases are TGTGCCAGCACCGGGACAGCTGTCAACACCATATATTTT. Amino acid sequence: CASTGTAVNTIYF.

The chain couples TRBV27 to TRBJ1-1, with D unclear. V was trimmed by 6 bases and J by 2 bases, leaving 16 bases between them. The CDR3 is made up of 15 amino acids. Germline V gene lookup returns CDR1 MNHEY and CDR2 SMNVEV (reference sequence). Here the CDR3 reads CASSRPYGSNTEAFF. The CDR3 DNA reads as TGTGCCAGCAGCCGGCCGTATGGCAGCAACACTGAAGCTTTCTTT.